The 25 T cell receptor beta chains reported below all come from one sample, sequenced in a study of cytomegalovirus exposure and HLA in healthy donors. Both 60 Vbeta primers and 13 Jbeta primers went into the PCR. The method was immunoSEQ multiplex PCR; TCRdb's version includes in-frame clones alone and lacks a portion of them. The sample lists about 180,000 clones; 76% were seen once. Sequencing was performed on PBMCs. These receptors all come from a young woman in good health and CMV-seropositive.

CDR3 amino acids: CASSSWAQSGSPLHF. CDR3 coding DNA: TGTGCCAGCAGTTCCTGGGCCCAAAGCGGTTCACCCCTCCACTTT. The chain recombines TRBV27 with TRBJ1-6; D is unresolved. In germline, CDR1 is MNHEY, CDR2 SMNVEV (reference sequence). This CDR3 has 15 residues. V was shortened by 4 bases and J by 9 bases, with 16 bases between the two germline ends.

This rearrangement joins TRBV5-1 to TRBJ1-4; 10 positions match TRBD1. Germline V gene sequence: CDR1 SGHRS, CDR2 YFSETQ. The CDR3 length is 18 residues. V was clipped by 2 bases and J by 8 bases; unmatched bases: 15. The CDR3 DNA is TGCGCCAGCAGCTTTGGGACAGGGGTAACTGGTTCTGGGGAAAAACTGTTTTTT. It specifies CASSFGTGVTGSGEKLFF.

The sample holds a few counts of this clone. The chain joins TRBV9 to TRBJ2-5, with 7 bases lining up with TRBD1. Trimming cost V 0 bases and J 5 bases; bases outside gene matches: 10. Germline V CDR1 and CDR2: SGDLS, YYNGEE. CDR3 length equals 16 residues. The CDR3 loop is CASSVVGGHRGETQYF. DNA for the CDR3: TGTGCCAGCAGCGTAGTAGGGGGCCACAGGGGTGAGACCCAGTACTTC.

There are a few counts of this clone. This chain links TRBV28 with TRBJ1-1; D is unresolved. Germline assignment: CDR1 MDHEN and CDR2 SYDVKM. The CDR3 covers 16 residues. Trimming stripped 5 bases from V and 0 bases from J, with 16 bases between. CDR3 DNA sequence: TGTGCCAGCAGTCCCCCAGAGGGCGTCTTGAACACTGAAGCTTTCTTT. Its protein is CASSPPEGVLNTEAFF. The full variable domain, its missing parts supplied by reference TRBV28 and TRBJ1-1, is DVKVTQSSRYLVKRTGEKVFLECVQDMDHENMFWYRQDPGLGLRLIYFSYDVKMKEKGDIPEGYSVSREKKERFSLILESASTNQTSMYLCASSPPEGVLNTEAFFGQGTRLTVV.

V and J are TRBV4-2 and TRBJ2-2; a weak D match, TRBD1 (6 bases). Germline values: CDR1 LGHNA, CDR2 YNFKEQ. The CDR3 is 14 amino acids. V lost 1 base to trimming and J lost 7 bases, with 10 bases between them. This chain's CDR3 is CASSQVGAGGELFF. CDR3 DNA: TGTGCCAGCAGCCAAGTGGGGGCGGGCGGGGAGCTGTTTTTT.

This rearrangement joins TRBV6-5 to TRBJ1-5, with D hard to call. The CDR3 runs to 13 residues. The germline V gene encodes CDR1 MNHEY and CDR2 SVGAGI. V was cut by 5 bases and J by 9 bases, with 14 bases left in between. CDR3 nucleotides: TGTGCCAGCAGTATGAAGGTCGGCGGGCCCCAGCATTTT. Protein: CASSMKVGGPQHF.

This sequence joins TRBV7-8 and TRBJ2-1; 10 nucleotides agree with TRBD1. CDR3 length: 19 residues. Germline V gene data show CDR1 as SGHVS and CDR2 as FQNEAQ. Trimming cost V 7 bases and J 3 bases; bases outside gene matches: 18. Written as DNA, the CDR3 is TGTGCCAGCACCCGACGGGACAGGGGAAGGCTGCGAAGCTACAATGAGCAGTTCTTC. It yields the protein CASTRRDRGRLRSYNEQFF.

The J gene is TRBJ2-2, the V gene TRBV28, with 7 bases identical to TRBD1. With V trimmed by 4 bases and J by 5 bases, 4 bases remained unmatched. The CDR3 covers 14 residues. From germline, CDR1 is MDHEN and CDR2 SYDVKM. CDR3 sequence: CASSSPQGTGELFF. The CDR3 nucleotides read TGTGCCAGCAGTTCCCCACAGGGGACCGGGGAGCTGTTTTTT.

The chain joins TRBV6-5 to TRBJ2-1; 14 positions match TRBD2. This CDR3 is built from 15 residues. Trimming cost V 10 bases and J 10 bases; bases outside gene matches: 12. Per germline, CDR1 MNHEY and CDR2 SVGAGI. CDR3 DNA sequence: TGTGCCACTTCTCCGGGGACTAGCGGGGGTGGGGAGCAGTTCTTC. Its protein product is CATSPGTSGGGEQFF.

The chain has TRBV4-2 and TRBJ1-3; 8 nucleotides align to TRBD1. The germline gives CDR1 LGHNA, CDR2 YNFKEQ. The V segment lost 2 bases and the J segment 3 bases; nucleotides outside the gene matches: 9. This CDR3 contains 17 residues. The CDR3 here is CASSQIDRGKSGNTIYF. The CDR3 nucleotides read TGTGCCAGCAGCCAAATCGACAGGGGCAAGAGTGGAAACACCATATATTTT.

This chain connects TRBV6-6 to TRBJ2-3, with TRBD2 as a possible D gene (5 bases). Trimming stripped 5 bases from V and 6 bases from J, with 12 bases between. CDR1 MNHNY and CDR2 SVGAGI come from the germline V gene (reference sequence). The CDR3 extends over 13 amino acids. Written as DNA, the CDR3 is TGTGCCAGCAGTCTAGGGAGAAAGGATACGCAGTATTTT. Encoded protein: CASSLGRKDTQYF.

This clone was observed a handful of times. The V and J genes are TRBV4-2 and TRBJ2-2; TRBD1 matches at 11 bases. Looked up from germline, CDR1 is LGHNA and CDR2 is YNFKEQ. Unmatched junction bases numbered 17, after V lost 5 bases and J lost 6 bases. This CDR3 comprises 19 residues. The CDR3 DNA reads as TGTGCCAGCAGCTCCCGGGACAGGGGGACAAAAAGGCGACCCGGGGAGCTGTTTTTT. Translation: CASSSRDRGTKRRPGELFF.

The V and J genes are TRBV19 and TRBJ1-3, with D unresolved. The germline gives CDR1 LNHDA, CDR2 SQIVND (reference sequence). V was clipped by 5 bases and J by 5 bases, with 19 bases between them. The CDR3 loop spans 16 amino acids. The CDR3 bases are TGTGCCAGTAGTTCCTTACCCGGGAGCGAGAGAAACACCATATATTTT. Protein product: CASSSLPGSERNTIYF.

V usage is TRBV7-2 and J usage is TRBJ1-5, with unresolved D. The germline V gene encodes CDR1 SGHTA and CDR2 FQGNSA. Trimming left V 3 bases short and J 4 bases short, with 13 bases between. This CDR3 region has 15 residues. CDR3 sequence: CASSFETTSNQPQHF. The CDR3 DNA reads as TGTGCCAGCAGCTTTGAAACTACAAGTAATCAGCCCCAGCATTTT.

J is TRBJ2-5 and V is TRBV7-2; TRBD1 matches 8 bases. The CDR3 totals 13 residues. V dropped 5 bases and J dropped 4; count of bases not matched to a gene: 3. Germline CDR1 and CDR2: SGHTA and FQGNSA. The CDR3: CASSRQGSETQYF. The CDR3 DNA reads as TGTGCCAGCAGCCGACAGGGGTCAGAGACCCAGTACTTC.

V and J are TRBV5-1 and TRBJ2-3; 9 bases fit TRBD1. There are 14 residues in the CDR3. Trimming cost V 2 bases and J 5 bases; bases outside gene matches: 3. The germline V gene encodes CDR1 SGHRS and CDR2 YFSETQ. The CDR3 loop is CASSFPDRGDTQYF. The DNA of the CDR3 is TGCGCCAGCAGCTTCCCGGACAGGGGAGATACGCAGTATTTT.

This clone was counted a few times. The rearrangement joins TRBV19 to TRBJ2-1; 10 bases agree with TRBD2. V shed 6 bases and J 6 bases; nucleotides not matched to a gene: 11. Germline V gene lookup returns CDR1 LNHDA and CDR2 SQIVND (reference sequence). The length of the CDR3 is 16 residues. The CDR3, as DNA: TGTGCCAGTAGACGAGCGGGGGGGACCGCCCCCAATGAGCAGTTCTTC. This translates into CASRRAGGTAPNEQFF.

The CDR3, as DNA: TGTGCCAGCAGCCCACTGGCAGGGGCGGGCACTGAAGCTTTCTTT. It yields the protein CASSPLAGAGTEAFF. J is TRBJ1-1 and V is TRBV11-2; a possible D gene is TRBD1 (6 bases). Trimming left V 5 bases short and J 4 bases short, with 17 bases between. Germline CDR1 is SGHAT and CDR2 is FQNNGV. This CDR3 is built from 15 residues.

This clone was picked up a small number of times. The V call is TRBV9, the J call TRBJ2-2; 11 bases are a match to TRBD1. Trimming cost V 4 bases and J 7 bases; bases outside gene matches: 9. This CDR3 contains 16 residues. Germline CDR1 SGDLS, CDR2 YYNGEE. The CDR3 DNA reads TGTGCCAGCAGCCTATACGGACAGGGGGCGGTCGGGGAGCTGTTTTTT. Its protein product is CASSLYGQGAVGELFF.

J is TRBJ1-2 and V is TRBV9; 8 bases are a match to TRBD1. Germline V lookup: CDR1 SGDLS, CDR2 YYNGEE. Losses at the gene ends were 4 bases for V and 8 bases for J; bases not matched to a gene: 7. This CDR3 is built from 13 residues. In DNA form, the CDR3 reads TGTGCCAGCAGCTCAGGGGGCCTCGAAGGCTACACCTTC. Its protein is CASSSGGLEGYTF. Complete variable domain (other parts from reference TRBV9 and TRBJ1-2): DSGVTQTPKHLITATGQRVTLRCSPRSGDLSVYWYQQSLDQGLQFLIQYYNGEERAKGNILERFSAQQFPDLHSELNLSSLELGDSALYFCASSSGGLEGYTFGSGTRLTVV.

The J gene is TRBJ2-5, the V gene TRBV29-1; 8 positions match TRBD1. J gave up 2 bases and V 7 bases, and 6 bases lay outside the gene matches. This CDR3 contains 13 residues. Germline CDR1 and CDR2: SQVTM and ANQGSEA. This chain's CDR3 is CSASRDRQETQYF. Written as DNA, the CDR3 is TGCAGCGCCTCCCGGGACAGGCAAGAGACCCAGTACTTC.

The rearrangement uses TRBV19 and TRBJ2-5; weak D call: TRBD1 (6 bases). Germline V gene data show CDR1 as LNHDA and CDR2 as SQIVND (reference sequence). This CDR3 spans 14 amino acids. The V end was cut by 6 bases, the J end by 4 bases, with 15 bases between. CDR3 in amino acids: CASRITGQGETQYF. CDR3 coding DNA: TGTGCCAGTAGAATTACAGGGCAGGGAGAGACCCAGTACTTC.

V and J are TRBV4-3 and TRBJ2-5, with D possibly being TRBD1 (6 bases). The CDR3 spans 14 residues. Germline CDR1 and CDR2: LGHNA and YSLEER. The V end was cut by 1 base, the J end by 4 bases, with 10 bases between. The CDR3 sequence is CASSQGTAPETQYF. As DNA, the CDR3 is TGCGCCAGCAGCCAAGGGACAGCTCCAGAGACCCAGTACTTC.

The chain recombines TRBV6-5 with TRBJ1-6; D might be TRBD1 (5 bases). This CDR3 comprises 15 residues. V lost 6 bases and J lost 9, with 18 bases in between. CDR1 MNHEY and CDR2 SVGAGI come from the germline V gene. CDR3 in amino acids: CASSPPGVVGSPLHF. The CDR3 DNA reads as TGTGCCAGCAGCCCACCGGGGGTCGTAGGTTCACCCCTCCACTTT.

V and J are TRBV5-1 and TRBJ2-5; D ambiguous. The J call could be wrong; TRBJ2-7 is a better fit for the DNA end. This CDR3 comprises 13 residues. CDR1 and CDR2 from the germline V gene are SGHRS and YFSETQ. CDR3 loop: CASSGVFRYEQYF. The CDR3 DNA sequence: TGCGCCAGCAGCGGTGTTTTCAGGTACGAGCAGTACTTC.